The 20 T cell receptor beta chains reported below all come from one sample, sequenced in a study of T cells after yellow fever vaccination. TCRdb ran MiXCR on the 5' RACE reads and lists one entry per CDR3 protein. The sample has under 350,000 distinct CDR3 sequences, over 4% seen once. The specimen comprised PBMCs, sampled 5 days after the yellow fever booster vaccination. The receptors shown here come from a young man who received the YFV17D yellow fever vaccine.

This clonotype showed up just a few times. This chain joins TRBV20-1 and TRBJ1-4; D unresolved. This CDR3 spans 14 amino acids. V was shortened by 0 bases and J by 7 bases, with 12 bases between the two germline ends. Germline V gene data show CDR1 as DFQATT and CDR2 as SNEGSKA (reference sequence). CDR3 in DNA: TGCAGTGCTAGAGATCGACCCCAGAGTGAAAAACTGTTTTTT. This gives the protein CSARDRPQSEKLFF.

This clonotype was recorded many times. The rearrangement links TRBV12-3 or TRBV12-4 to TRBJ1-6; D might be TRBD1 (6 bases). The CDR3 covers 14 residues. Trimming shortened V by 6 bases and J by 4 bases, and 10 bases separated the two germline ends. The CDR3 region has the DNA TGTGCCAGCAGCGTAGGGGGTTATAATTCACCCCTCCACTTT. Residues: CASSVGGYNSPLHF.

The table lists this clonotype with many counts. The rearrangement links TRBV5-6 to TRBJ2-3, with TRBD2 identical over 8 bases. J lost 4 bases, V lost 4 bases, and 8 bases had no gene match. CDR3 length equals 15 residues. Looked up from germline, CDR1 is SGHDT and CDR2 is YYEEEE. The CDR3 DNA is TGTGCCAGCAGCCACGGCGGGGGGACATCAGATACGCAGTATTTT. It yields the protein CASSHGGGTSDTQYF.

This clonotype was counted at least ten times. V gene TRBV2 combines with J gene TRBJ1-2; TRBD1 agrees at 10 bases. Looked up from germline, CDR1 is SNHLY and CDR2 is FYNNEI. The V segment lost 8 bases and the J segment 8 bases; nucleotides outside the gene matches: 14. The CDR3 extends over 15 amino acids. The CDR3 here is CASLYYRQGAEGYTF. CDR3 coding DNA: TGTGCCAGCCTCTATTATAGACAGGGGGCAGAGGGCTACACCTTC.

This clonotype was observed a few times. The genes are TRBV2 and TRBJ1-1; 7 nucleotides agree with TRBD1. CDR1 is SNHLY, CDR2 FYNNEI, per germline. CDR3 size: 12 residues. V was clipped by 3 bases and J by 10 bases; unmatched bases: 5. Here the CDR3 DNA reads TGTGCCAGCAGTGACAGGGACAGAGTAGCTTTCTTT. It specifies CASSDRDRVAFF.

This clonotype showed up just a few times. V usage is TRBV4-2 and J usage is TRBJ1-3; D might be TRBD1 (5 bases). CDR3 size: 19 residues. V lost 0 bases and J lost 0, with 18 bases in between. CDR1 is LGHNA, CDR2 YNFKEQ, per germline. The CDR3 DNA reads as TGTGCCAGCAGCCAAGACCCTGGGCAGGGCAGCGCCTCTGGAAACACCATATATTTT. It codes for CASSQDPGQGSASGNTIYF.

As regards this clonotype: A read error may produce the germline difference seen at one junction end. V is TRBV7-2 and J is TRBJ2-1, with 7 bases lining up with TRBD2. This CDR3 is built from 17 residues. Germline CDR1 and CDR2: SGHTA and FQGNSA. The CDR3 loop reads CASRSYAGGSSYSEQFF. The DNA of the CDR3 is TGTGCCAGCAGATCTTACGCCGGGGGGAGCTCCTACAGTGAGCAGTTCTTC.

A few counts support this clonotype. The chain links TRBV4-1 to TRBJ1-5; unclear D gene. CDR1 and CDR2 from the germline V gene are MGHRA and YSYEKL. Trimming left V 1 base short and J 5 bases short, with 9 bases between. This CDR3 contains 14 residues. DNA for the CDR3: TGCGCCAGCAGCCAAGTCAGCGTAGATCAGCCCCAGCATTTT. Translating it yields CASSQVSVDQPQHF.

The chain couples TRBV18 to TRBJ1-2; tentatively, D is TRBD1 (5 bases). The germline V gene has CDR1 KGHSH and CDR2 LQKENI. With 6 bases removed from V and 8 bases from J, the gap between germline ends came to 13 bases. This CDR3 comprises 12 residues. CDR3 amino acids: CASSLAGGGYTF. The CDR3 nucleotides read TGTGCCAGCTCCCTGGCCGGGGGAGGCTACACCTTC.

This clonotype was recorded a few times. The chain recombines TRBV11-3 with TRBJ2-5; 8 bases agree with TRBD2. V shed 5 bases and J 4 bases; nucleotides not matched to a gene: 6. CDR1 is SGHNT, CDR2 YENEEA, per germline. This CDR3 has 14 residues. The CDR3 spells CASSANGGGETQYF. For the CDR3, the DNA is TGTGCCAGCAGCGCAAACGGGGGGGGAGAGACCCAGTACTTC. Drawing the rest from reference TRBV11-3 and TRBJ2-5, the complete variable domain is EAGVVQSPRYKIIEKKQPVAFWCNPISGHNTLYWYLQNLGQGPELLIRYENEEAVDDSQLPKDRFSAERLKGVDSTLKIQPAELGDSAVYLCASSANGGGETQYFGPGTRLLVL.

The genes are TRBV6-2 or TRBV6-3 and TRBJ2-7; TRBD2 is a possible D gene (6 bases). Trimming pared 6 bases from V and 2 bases from J, leaving 17 bases between. In germline, CDR1 is MNHEY, CDR2 SVGEGT. This CDR3 spans 15 amino acids. The CDR3, as DNA: TGTGCCAGCAGCCCCCCTGGGGAGGCAGCCTACGAGCAGTACGTC. Its translation is CASSPPGEAAYEQYV.

CDR3 sequence: CASSYPPPGGRPGQDEQFF. The CDR3, as DNA: TGTGCCAGCAGCTATCCACCCCCCGGGGGTCGCCCCGGTCAGGATGAGCAGTTCTTC. This sequence joins TRBV6-2 or TRBV6-3 and TRBJ2-1; tentatively, D is TRBD2 (6 bases). The CDR3 extends over 19 amino acids. CDR1 is MNHEY and CDR2 is SVGEGT in the germline V gene. Trimming took off 6 bases at V and 8 bases at J, with 32 bases between the two ends.

This clonotype has a handful of counts. The chain carries TRBV3-1 and TRBJ2-3; no clear D. This CDR3 region has 15 residues. V dropped 0 bases and J dropped 2 bases, with 9 bases sitting between them. In germline, CDR1 is LGHDT, CDR2 YNNKEL (reference sequence). CDR3 DNA: TGTGCCAGCAGCCAAGAGGTTGGGGTCACAGATACGCAGTATTTT. Amino acid sequence: CASSQEVGVTDTQYF.

J is TRBJ2-1 and V is TRBV12-3 or TRBV12-4, with a tentative D call TRBD2 (5 bases). Deletions cut 2 bases from V and 0 bases from J, with 8 bases between. This CDR3 is built from 15 residues. Here the CDR3 reads CASSLSGTSYNEQFF. Here the CDR3 DNA reads TGTGCCAGCAGTTTATCGGGAACCTCCTACAATGAGCAGTTCTTC.

CDR3 DNA: TGTGCCAGCAGCCAATATTTAGGAGATACGCAGTATTTT. Translation: CASSQYLGDTQYF. This rearrangement joins TRBV5-4 to TRBJ2-3; D not certain. CDR3 length: 13 amino acids. Germline V gene lookup returns CDR1 SGHNT and CDR2 YYREEE (reference sequence). Between the trimmed V and J ends, which lost 4 bases and 5 bases, there was a span of 11 bases.

At least ten counts were recorded for this clonotype. The V gene is TRBV4-2, the J gene TRBJ2-1, with D possibly being TRBD1 (5 bases). CDR1 is LGHNA and CDR2 is YNFKEQ in the germline V gene. This CDR3 has 15 residues. V was cut by 0 bases and J by 4 bases, with 10 bases left in between. The CDR3 sequence: CASSQERQGYNEQFF. CDR3 bases: TGTGCCAGCAGCCAAGAAAGGCAGGGTTACAATGAGCAGTTCTTC.

The rearrangement links TRBV6-2 or TRBV6-3 to TRBJ2-5, with D maybe TRBD2 (6 bases). The length of the CDR3 is 16 residues. Trimming left V 2 bases short and J 5 bases short, with 18 bases between. The V gene's germline CDR1 is MNHEY and CDR2 SVGEGT. The CDR3 region is CASSYARTNWAETQYF. The CDR3, as DNA: TGTGCCAGCAGTTACGCCCGGACTAATTGGGCGGAGACCCAGTACTTC.

Ten or more counts support this clonotype. V usage is TRBV7-2 and J usage is TRBJ2-5, with a tentative D call TRBD1 (5 bases). CDR3 size: 16 residues. The V end lost 3 bases, the J end lost 7 bases, and 21 bases lay between the germline ends. The V gene's germline CDR1 is SGHTA and CDR2 FQGNSA. CDR3 sequence reads: CASSFGVWGPSVTQYF. In DNA form, the CDR3 reads TGTGCCAGCAGCTTTGGGGTTTGGGGCCCCAGTGTGACCCAGTACTTC.

This clonotype has a count of ten or more. This chain links TRBV9 with TRBJ2-1, with D unresolved. Trimming cost V 0 bases and J 4 bases, with 11 bases left between them. Germline V lookup: CDR1 SGDLS, CDR2 YYNGEE. CDR3 length: 15 amino acids. CDR3 residues: CASSVAASGYNEQFF. In DNA, the CDR3 is TGTGCCAGCAGCGTAGCAGCGAGTGGATACAATGAGCAGTTCTTC.

This clonotype was detected ten times or more. J is TRBJ1-2 and V is TRBV12-3 or TRBV12-4; no firm D call. The V gene lost 5 bases and the J gene lost 6 bases, with 7 bases spanning the gap. CDR3 length equals 11 residues. The CDR3 region is CASSTVHGYTF. CDR3 nucleotide sequence: TGTGCCAGCAGTACGGTTCATGGCTACACCTTC.